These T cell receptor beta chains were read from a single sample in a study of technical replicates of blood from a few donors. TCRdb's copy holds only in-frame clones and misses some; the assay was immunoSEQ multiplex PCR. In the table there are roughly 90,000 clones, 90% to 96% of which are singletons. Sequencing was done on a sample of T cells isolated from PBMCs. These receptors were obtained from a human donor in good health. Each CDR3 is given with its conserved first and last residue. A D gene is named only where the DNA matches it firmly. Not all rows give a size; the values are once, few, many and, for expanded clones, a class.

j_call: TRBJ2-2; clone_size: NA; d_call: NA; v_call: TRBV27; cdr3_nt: TGTGCCAGCAGTTTCTTCACCGGGGAGCTGTTTTTT; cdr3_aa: CASSFFTGELFF
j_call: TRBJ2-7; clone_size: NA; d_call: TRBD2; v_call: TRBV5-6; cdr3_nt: TGTGCCAGCAGCCCGGGACTAGGCTACGAGCAGTACTTC; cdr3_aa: CASSPGLGYEQYF
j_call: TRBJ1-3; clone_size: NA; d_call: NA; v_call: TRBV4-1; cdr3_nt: TGCGCCAGCAGCCCACCCGGCCGGGTGTCTGGAAACACCATATATTTT; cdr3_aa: CASSPPGRVSGNTIYF
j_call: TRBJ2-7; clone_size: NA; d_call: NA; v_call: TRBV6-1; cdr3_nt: TGTGCCAGCAGTGTACTCGTCGGGAACCCCTACGAGCAGTACTTC; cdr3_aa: CASSVLVGNPYEQYF
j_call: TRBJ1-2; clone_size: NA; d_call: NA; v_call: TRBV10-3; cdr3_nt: TGTGCCATTGGGAGTTCGGGCTACACCTTC; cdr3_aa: CAIGSSGYTF
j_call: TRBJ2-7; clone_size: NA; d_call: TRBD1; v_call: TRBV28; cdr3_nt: TGTGCCAGCACCCCCGGACAGGGGGCGTTGTACGAGCAGTACTTC; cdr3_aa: CASTPGQGALYEQYF
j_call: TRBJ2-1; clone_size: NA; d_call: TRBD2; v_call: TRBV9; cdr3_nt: TGTGCCAGCAGCGCAGGACTAGCTGGGTGGGATGAGCAGTTCTTC; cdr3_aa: CASSAGLAGWDEQFF
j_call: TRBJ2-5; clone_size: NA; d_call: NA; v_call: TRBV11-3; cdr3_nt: TGTGCCAGCAGCTTAGGGCTACTAGTCGAAGAGACCCAGTACTTC; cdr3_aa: CASSLGLLVEETQYF
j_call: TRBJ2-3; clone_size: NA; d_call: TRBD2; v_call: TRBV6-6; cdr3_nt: TGTGCCACAGCGGGAAGCACAGATACGCAGTATTTT; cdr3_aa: CATAGSTDTQYF
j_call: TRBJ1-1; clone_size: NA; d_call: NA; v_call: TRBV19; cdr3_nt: TGTGCCAGTAGTGAACTACTAAACACTGAAGCTTTCTTT; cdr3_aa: CASSELLNTEAFF
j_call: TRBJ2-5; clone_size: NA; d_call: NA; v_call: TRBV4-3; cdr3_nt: TGCGCCAGCAGCCAAGATTGGGAGGAGACCCAGTACTTC; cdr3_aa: CASSQDWEETQYF
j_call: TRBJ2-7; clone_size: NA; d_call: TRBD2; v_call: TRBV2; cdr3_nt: TGTGCCAGCATGTGGACGGTGGGACTAGCGGATAGTTACGAGCAGTACTTC; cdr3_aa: CASMWTVGLADSYEQYF
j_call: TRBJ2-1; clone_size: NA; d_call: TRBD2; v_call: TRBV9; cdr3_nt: TGTGCCAGCAGCGGACGACTAGCGGGTCACAATGAGCAGTTCTTC; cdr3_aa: CASSGRLAGHNEQFF
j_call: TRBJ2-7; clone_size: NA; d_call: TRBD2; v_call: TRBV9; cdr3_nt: TGTGCCAGCAGTCTAGCGGGGGCTGGGGAGCAGTACTTC; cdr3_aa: CASSLAGAGEQYF
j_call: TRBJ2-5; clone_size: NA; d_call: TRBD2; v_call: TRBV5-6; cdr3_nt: TGTGCCAGCAGCTTGGGGGAGGGATGGACCCAGTACTTC; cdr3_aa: CASSLGEGWTQYF
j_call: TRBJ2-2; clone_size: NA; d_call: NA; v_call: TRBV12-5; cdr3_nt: TGTGCTAGTGGTTTGGGAGCCAACACCGGGGAGCTGTTTTTT; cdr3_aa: CASGLGANTGELFF
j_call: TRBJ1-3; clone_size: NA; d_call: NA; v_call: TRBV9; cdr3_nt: TGTGCCAGCAGCCCGACGACAGGCAGGAGGTTTGCGGGCTCTGGAAACACCATATATTTT; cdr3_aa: CASSPTTGRRFAGSGNTIYF
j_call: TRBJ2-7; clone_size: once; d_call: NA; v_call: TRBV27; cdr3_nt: TGTGCCAGCAGTCCCGGGGTCTACGAGCAGTACTTC; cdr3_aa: CASSPGVYEQYF
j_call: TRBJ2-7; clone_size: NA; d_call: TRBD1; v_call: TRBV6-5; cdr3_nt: TGTGCCAGCAGTTACTCCACAGGGGAATATGGATACGAGCAGTACTTC; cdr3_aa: CASSYSTGEYGYEQYF
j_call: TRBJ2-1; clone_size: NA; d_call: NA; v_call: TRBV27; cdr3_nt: TGTGCCAGCACACGGACTGTGGACAATGAGCAGTTCTTC; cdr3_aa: CASTRTVDNEQFF
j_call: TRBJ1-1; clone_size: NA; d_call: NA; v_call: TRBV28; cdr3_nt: TGTGCCAGCAGTTTAGAGGGGGACACTGAAGCTTTCTTT; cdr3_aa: CASSLEGDTEAFF
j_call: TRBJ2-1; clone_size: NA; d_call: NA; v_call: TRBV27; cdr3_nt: TGTGCCAGCAGTCCGGCGGGACCAAATGAGCAGTTCTTC; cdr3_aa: CASSPAGPNEQFF
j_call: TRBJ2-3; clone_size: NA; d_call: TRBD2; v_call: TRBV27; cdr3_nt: TGTGCCAGCAGTTTATCCTCGCGGGAGATAATAGATACGCAGTATTTT; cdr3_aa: CASSLSSREIIDTQYF
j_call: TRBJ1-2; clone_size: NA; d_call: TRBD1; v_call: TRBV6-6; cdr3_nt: TGTGCCAGCAGTTACGGGGGACAGGGGAGGAGTGGCTACACCTTC; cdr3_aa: CASSYGGQGRSGYTF
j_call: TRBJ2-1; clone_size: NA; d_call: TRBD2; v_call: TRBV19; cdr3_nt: TGTGCCAGTAGTCTGAGACTAGCGCTAAATGAGCAGTTCTTC; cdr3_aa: CASSLRLALNEQFF
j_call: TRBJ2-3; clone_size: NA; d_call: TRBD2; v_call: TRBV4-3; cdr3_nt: TGCGCCAGCAGCCAAGGGACTAGCATCTACACAGATACGCAGTATTTT; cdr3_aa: CASSQGTSIYTDTQYF
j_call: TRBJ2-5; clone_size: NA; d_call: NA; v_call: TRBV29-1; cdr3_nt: TGCAGCGTTGTAGGGAGTATCGAGACCCAGTACTTC; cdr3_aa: CSVVGSIETQYF
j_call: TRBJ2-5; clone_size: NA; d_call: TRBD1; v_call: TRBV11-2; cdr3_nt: TGTGCCAGCAGCAGGGACAGGGAAGAGACCCAGTACTTC; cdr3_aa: CASSRDREETQYF
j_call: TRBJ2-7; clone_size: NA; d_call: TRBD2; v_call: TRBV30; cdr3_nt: TGTGCCTGGAATTCGGGCAAGCGGGATGCCGAGCAGTACTTC; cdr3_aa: CAWNSGKRDAEQYF
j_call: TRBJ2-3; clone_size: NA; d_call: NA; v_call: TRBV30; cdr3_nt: TGTGCCTGGAGTAGAGGCGGCCCTAACACAGATACGCAGTATTTT; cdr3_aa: CAWSRGGPNTDTQYF
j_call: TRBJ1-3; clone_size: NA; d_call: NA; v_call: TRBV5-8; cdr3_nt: TGTGCCAGCAGTTCCCTAAGGGGAGGAAACACCATATATTTT; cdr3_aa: CASSSLRGGNTIYF
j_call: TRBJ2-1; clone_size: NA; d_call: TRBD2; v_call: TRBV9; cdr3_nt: TGTGCCAGCAGCGTAGAAAGGGCTAGCGGCATCAATGAGCAGTTCTTC; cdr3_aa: CASSVERASGINEQFF
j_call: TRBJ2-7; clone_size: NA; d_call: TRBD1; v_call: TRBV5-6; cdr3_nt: TGTGCCAGCAGCGCCGGGACAGCGTACCCTTACGAGCAGTACTTC; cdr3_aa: CASSAGTAYPYEQYF
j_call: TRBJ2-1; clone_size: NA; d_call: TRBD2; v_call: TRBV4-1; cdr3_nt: TGCGCCAGCAGCCAAGTGAGCGGGAGTTTGAATGAGCAGTTCTTC; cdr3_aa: CASSQVSGSLNEQFF
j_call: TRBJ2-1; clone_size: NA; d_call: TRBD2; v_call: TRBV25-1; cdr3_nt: TGTGCCAGCAGTGAATGGAGACTAGCGGGAGTACACAATGAGCAGTTCTTC; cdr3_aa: CASSEWRLAGVHNEQFF
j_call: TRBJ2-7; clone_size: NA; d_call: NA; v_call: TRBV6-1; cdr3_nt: TGTGCCAGCAGTGAAGGCGGGACGGTTCCCTACGAGCAGTACTTC; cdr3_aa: CASSEGGTVPYEQYF
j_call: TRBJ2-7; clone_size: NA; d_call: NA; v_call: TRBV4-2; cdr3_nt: TGTGCCAGCAGCCAGGGCAGCGGGTATGGGGAGCAGTACTTC; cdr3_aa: CASSQGSGYGEQYF
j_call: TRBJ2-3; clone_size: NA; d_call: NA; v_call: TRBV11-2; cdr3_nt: TGTGCCAGCAGCCCGGGGGGCGGAGATACGCAGTATTTT; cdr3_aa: CASSPGGGDTQYF
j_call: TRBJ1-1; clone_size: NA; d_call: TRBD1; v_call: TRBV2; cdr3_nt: TGTGCCATGGACAGGGAAGACGGCGGGGACACTGAAGCTTTCTTT; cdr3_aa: CAMDREDGGDTEAFF
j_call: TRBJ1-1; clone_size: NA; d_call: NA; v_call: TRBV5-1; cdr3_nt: TGCGCCAGCAGCTTGCTTGGACAGATGAACACTGAAGCTTTCTTT; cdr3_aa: CASSLLGQMNTEAFF
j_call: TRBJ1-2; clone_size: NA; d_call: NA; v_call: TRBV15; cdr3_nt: TGTGCCACCAGCAGAGAACAGGGTAACTATGGCTACACCTTC; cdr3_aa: CATSREQGNYGYTF
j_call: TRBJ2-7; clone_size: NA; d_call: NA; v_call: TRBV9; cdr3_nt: TGTGCCAGCAGCGTAGAATTCAGGGGCAACGAGCAGTACTTC; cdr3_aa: CASSVEFRGNEQYF